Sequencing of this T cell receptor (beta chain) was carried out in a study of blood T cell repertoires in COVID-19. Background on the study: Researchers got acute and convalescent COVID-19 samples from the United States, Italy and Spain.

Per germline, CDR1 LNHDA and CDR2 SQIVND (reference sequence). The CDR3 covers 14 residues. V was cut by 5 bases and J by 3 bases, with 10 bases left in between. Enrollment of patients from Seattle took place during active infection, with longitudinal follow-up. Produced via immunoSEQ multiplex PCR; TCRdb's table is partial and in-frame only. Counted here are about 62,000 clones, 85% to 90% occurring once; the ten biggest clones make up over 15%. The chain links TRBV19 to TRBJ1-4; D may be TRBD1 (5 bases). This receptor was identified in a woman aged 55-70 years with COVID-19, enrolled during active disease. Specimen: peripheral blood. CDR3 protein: CASSVAGSNEKLFF. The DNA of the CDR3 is TGTGCCAGTAGTGTGGCAGGGTCTAATGAAAAACTGTTTTTT.